Below are 21 T cell receptor beta chains sequenced from a single sample in a study of long-term antiretroviral therapy in people with HIV. immunoSEQ v3.0 was run at survey level. The data were produced by immunoSEQ multiplex PCR, yet TCRdb's version contains in-frame clones alone and is incomplete. The data show about 25,000 clones, 65% to 90% seen once. The source was unsorted PBMCs, collected 1.2 years after starting antiretroviral therapy. The receptors derive from a man between 45 and 60 years old with HIV.

This clone was observed a single time. The chain employs TRBV5-1 and TRBJ1-1; no firm D call. The CDR3 runs to 14 residues. Trimming left V 0 bases short and J 0 bases short, with 6 bases between. Germline V gives CDR1 SGHRS, CDR2 YFSETQ. CDR3 region: CASSLGLMNTEAFF. CDR3 coding DNA: TGCGCCAGCAGCTTGGGCCTCATGAACACTGAAGCTTTCTTT.

The chain links TRBV4-1 to TRBJ2-5; 7 bases map to TRBD2. The CDR3 has 15 amino acids. Germline V CDR1 and CDR2: MGHRA, YSYEKL. The trim removed 1 base at V and 5 bases at J, leaving 7 bases unmatched. CDR3 amino acids: CASSQGPYGRETQYF. The CDR3 DNA reads TGCGCCAGCAGCCAAGGTCCTTACGGGAGGGAGACCCAGTACTTC.

This chain joins TRBV23-1 and TRBJ2-7; TRBD1 agrees at 11 bases. TRBV23-1 is labeled an ORF, and its function is uncertain. The CDR3 loop spans 17 amino acids. Trimming cost V 3 bases and J 2 bases; bases outside gene matches: 9. The CDR3 DNA reads TGCGCCAGCAGTCAGTACCTTCCGGGACAGGGGGCCTACGAGCAGTACTTC. This encodes CASSQYLPGQGAYEQYF.

This chain links TRBV14 with TRBJ2-2; D is unresolved. Trimming took 0 bases from V and 7 from J, leaving 15 bases between them. CDR1 and CDR2 (germline): SGHDN, FVKESK. The CDR3 totals 16 residues. Here the CDR3 DNA reads TGTGCCAGCAGCCAAGATGGGATCGTCCGAAACGGGGAGCTGTTTTTT. Amino acid sequence: CASSQDGIVRNGELFF.

This chain links TRBV7-9 with TRBJ2-2; 9 positions agree with TRBD2. J lost 3 bases, V lost 8 bases, and 10 bases had no gene match. CDR1 is SEHNR, CDR2 FQNEAQ, per germline (reference sequence). The length of the CDR3 is 16 residues. This CDR3 is CASGPLAGADTGELFF. The CDR3 DNA sequence: TGTGCCAGCGGCCCCTTAGCGGGGGCCGACACCGGGGAGCTGTTTTTT.

This clone was picked up a small number of times. This rearrangement joins TRBV4-2 to TRBJ1-2; the D gene is possibly TRBD1 (5 bases). The germline CDR1 and CDR2 sequences are LGHNA and YNFKEQ. The ends were cut back, 0 bases at V and 1 base at J, with 9 bases in the middle. The CDR3 is made up of 15 amino acids. The CDR3 region has the DNA TGTGCCAGCAGCCAAGAGCAGGGAGTTAACTATGGCTACACCTTC. Protein sequence: CASSQEQGVNYGYTF.

This clone was found a few times. The chain combines TRBV19 with TRBJ1-2; 9 bases map to TRBD1. The CDR3 sequence is 17 residues long. Per the germline V gene, CDR1 is LNHDA and CDR2 is SQIVND (reference sequence). V lost 2 bases, J lost 6 bases, and 13 bases stayed unmatched. In nucleotides, the CDR3 is TGTGCCAGTAGTATAAACCGCCCGGGACAGGGTGTTCATGGCTACACCTTC. Protein product: CASSINRPGQGVHGYTF.

The gene calls are TRBV28 and TRBJ2-5; D is undetermined. There are 12 residues in the CDR3. The ends were cut back, 8 bases at V and 5 bases at J, with 12 bases in the middle. Germline assignment: CDR1 MDHEN and CDR2 SYDVKM. The CDR3 reads CASSLGSETQYF. CDR3 DNA: TGTGCCAGCTCTCTGGGGTCGGAGACCCAGTACTTC.

This clone was recorded a few times. This chain connects TRBV7-9 to TRBJ2-2; 9 bases match TRBD2. The CDR3 runs 16 residues. With 4 bases clipped from V and 4 bases from J, the junction kept 7 bases outside the gene matches. CDR1 SEHNR and CDR2 FQNEAQ come from the germline V gene (reference sequence). In DNA, the CDR3 is TGTGCCAGCAGCTCTTTAGCGGGGGCCCTCACCGGGGAGCTGTTTTTT. Its translation is CASSSLAGALTGELFF.

The rearrangement uses TRBV13 and TRBJ2-5, with TRBD1 matching over 10 bases. This CDR3 spans 16 amino acids. The V segment lost 5 bases and the J segment 4 bases; nucleotides outside the gene matches: 10. In germline, CDR1 is PRHDT, CDR2 FYEKMQ (reference sequence). CDR3 residues: CASSPGDRGGPETQYF. For the CDR3, the DNA is TGTGCCAGCAGCCCAGGGGACAGGGGTGGTCCAGAGACCCAGTACTTC.

V and J are TRBV30 and TRBJ2-5; weak D call: TRBD1 (6 bases). V lost 5 bases to trimming and J lost 5 bases, with 21 bases between them. The CDR3 spans 15 residues. Germline V gene sequence: CDR1 GTSNPN, CDR2 SVGIG (reference sequence). For the CDR3, the DNA is TGTGCCTGGGATACAGGTACAGGGCCCGGGGAGACCCAGTACTTC. Translating it yields CAWDTGTGPGETQYF.

The chain carries TRBV30 and TRBJ2-7; tentatively, D is TRBD1 (5 bases). V shed 6 bases and J shed 2 bases, with 14 bases lying between them. This CDR3 comprises 13 residues. Germline V gene data show CDR1 as GTSNPN and CDR2 as SVGIG (reference sequence). In DNA form, the CDR3 reads TGTGCCTGCACCCAGGGTACGACCTACGAGCAGTACTTC. It is translated as CACTQGTTYEQYF.

The chain recombines TRBV6-5 with TRBJ1-2; 7 nucleotides agree with TRBD1. Per germline, CDR1 MNHEY and CDR2 SVGAGI. The CDR3 sequence is 14 residues long. Trimming took 0 bases from V and 2 from J; bases not matched to a gene: 0. The CDR3 DNA reads TGTGCCAGCAGTTACTCGGGACAGAACTATGGCTACACCTTC. This encodes CASSYSGQNYGYTF.

V usage is TRBV18 and J usage is TRBJ1-1, with D unresolved. The CDR3 totals 12 residues. Trimming removed 3 bases at V and 8 bases at J, with 10 bases between. The germline V gene encodes CDR1 KGHSH and CDR2 LQKENI. The CDR3 reads CASSPGKGEAFF. The CDR3 DNA sequence: TGTGCCAGCTCACCGGGGAAAGGGGAAGCTTTCTTT.

This clone was observed once. The chain employs TRBV5-5 and TRBJ2-7; D is ambiguous. This CDR3 spans 13 amino acids. Trimming removed 0 bases from V and 3 bases from J, with 7 bases in between. Germline CDR1 is SGHKS and CDR2 is YYEKEE (reference sequence). The CDR3 protein is CASSLEGHYEQYF. Written as DNA, the CDR3 is TGTGCCAGCAGCTTGGAGGGCCACTACGAGCAGTACTTC.

This clone was detected only a few times. This sequence joins TRBV30 and TRBJ2-3; 7 positions match TRBD2. The CDR3 spans 14 residues. CDR1 is GTSNPN, CDR2 SVGIG, per germline (reference sequence). V lost 0 bases to trimming and J lost 5 bases; unmatched junction nucleotides: 5. The CDR3 protein is CAWSVGLEGDTQYF. The CDR3, as DNA: TGTGCCTGGAGTGTAGGACTAGAGGGAGATACGCAGTATTTT.

The chain couples TRBV7-6 to TRBJ2-7, with a weak D call TRBD2 (6 bases). Germline V gene data show CDR1 as SGHVS and CDR2 as FNYEAQ. The CDR3 covers 13 residues. Trimming took off 1 base at V and 11 bases at J, with 15 bases between the two ends. CDR3 DNA sequence: TGTGCCAGCAGCTTAGGGGATCTAGCGATGAAGTACTTC. Its protein is CASSLGDLAMKYF.

This clone appeared a single time. CDR3 loop: CASSPSGGLQETQYF. The CDR3 coding sequence is TGCGCCAGCAGCCCTAGCGGGGGACTTCAAGAGACCCAGTACTTC. This sequence joins TRBV5-1 and TRBJ2-5, with 10 bases identical to TRBD2. The CDR3 totals 15 residues. CDR1 is SGHRS and CDR2 is YFSETQ in the germline V gene. The junction had 5 bases not matched to a gene; V was cut back by 4 bases and J by 2 bases.

This rearrangement joins TRBV19 to TRBJ1-2; 8 positions match TRBD1. Germline CDR1 and CDR2: LNHDA and SQIVND (reference sequence). The CDR3 is 13 amino acids. V trimming: 4 bases; J trimming: 14 bases; junction bases outside the gene matches: 12. CDR3 sequence: CASSTHWTGLWTF. Here the CDR3 DNA reads TGTGCCAGTAGTACCCACTGGACAGGGCTTTGGACCTTC.

The gene calls are TRBV6-5 and TRBJ2-3; D is possibly TRBD2 (5 bases). Trimming removed 6 bases from V and 2 bases from J, with 9 bases in between. The CDR3 runs 13 residues. Germline assignment: CDR1 MNHEY and CDR2 SVGAGI. The DNA of the CDR3 is TGTGCCAGCAGAGGCGGGCTCACAGATACGCAGTATTTT. Translating it yields CASRGGLTDTQYF.

The chain is built from TRBV6-6 and TRBJ1-2; 7 bases are shared with TRBD1. The CDR3 contains 13 residues. The germline CDR1 and CDR2 sequences are MNHNY and SVGAGI (reference sequence). After removal of 5 bases from V and 3 bases from J, the junction contained 3 bases not matched to a gene. Here the CDR3 DNA reads TGTGCCAGCAGTCCCGGGACAGACTATGGCTACACCTTC. Its translation is CASSPGTDYGYTF.